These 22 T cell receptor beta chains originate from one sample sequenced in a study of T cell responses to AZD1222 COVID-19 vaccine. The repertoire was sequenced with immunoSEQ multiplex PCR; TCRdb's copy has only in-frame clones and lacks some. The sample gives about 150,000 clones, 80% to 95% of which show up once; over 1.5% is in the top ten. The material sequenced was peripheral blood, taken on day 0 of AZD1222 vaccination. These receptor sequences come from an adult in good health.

Written as DNA, the CDR3 is TGTGCCAGCAGCCAATATCCGCCCCGGGGCCTTTATAATTCACCCCTCCACTTT. It specifies CASSQYPPRGLYNSPLHF. The chain links TRBV4-2 to TRBJ1-6; TRBD1 might be the D (5 bases). The germline V and J ends were trimmed by 2 bases and 4 bases, with 18 bases remaining between them. Germline V gene sequence: CDR1 LGHNA, CDR2 YNFKEQ. CDR3 size: 18 residues.

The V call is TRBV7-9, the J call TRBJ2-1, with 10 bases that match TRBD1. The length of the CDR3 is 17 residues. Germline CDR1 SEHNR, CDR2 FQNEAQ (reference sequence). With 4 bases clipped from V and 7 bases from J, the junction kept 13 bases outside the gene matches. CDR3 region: CASSSGDRGARLNEQFF. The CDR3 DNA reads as TGTGCCAGCAGCTCTGGGGACAGGGGCGCCCGCTTGAATGAGCAGTTCTTC. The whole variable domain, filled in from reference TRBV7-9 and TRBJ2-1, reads DTGVSQNPRHKITKRGQNVTFRCDPISEHNRLYWYRQTLGQGPEFLTYFQNEAQLEKSRLLSDRFSAERPKGSFSTLEIQRTEQGDSAMYLCASSSGDRGARLNEQFFGPGTRLTVL.

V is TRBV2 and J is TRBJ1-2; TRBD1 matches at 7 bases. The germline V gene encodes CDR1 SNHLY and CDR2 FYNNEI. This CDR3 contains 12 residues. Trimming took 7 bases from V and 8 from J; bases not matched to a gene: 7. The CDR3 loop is CASTFDRDGYTF. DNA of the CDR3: TGTGCCAGCACTTTTGACAGGGACGGCTACACCTTC.

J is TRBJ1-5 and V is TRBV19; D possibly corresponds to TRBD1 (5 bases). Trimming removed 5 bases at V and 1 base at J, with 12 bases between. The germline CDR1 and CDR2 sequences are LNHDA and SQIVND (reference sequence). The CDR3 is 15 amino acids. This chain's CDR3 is CASSYGTESNQPQHF. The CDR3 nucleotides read TGTGCCAGTAGTTACGGGACCGAAAGCAATCAGCCCCAGCATTTT.

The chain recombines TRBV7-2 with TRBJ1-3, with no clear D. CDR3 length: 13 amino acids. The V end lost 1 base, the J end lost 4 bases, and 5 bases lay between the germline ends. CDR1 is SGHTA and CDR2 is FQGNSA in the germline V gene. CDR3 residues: CASSLVLGNTIYF. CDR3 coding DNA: TGTGCCAGCAGCTTAGTGCTCGGAAACACCATATATTTT.

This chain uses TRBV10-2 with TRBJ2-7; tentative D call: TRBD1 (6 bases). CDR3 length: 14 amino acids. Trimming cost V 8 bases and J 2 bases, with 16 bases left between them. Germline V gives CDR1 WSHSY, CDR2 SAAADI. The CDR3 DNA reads TGCGCCAGCGGATTGGACAGCCTAGCCTACGAGCAGTACTTC. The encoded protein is CASGLDSLAYEQYF.

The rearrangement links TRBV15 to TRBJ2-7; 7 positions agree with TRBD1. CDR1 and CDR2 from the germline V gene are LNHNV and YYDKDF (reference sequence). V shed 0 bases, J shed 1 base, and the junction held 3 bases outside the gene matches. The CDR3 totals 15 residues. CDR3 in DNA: TGTGCCACCAGCAGAGATGGGGACAGTTCCTACGAGCAGTACTTC. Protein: CATSRDGDSSYEQYF.

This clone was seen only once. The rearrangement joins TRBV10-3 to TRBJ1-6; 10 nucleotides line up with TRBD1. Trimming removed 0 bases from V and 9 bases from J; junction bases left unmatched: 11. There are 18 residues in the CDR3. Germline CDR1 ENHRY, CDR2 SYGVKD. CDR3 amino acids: CAISESRQGARSASPLHF. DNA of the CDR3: TGTGCCATCAGTGAGTCGCGACAGGGGGCGCGAAGTGCTTCACCCCTCCACTTT.

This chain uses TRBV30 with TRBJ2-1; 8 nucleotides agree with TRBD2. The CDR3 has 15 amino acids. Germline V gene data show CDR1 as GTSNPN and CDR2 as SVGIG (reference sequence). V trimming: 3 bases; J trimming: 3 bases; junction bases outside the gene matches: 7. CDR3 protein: CAWRLAGGLYNEQFF. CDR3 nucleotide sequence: TGTGCCTGGAGATTGGCGGGAGGCCTCTACAATGAGCAGTTCTTC.

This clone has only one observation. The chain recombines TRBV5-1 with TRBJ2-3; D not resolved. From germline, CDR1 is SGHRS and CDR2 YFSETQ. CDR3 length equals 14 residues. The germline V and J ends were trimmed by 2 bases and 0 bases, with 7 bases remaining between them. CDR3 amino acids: CASSFRMSTDTQYF. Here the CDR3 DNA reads TGCGCCAGCAGCTTCAGGATGAGCACAGATACGCAGTATTTT.

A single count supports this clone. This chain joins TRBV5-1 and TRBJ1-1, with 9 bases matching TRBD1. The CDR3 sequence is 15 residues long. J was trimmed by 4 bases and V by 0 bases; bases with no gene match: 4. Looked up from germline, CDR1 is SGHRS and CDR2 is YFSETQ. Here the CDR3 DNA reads TGCGCCAGCAGCTTGGTGGGGACAGGGAGCACTGAAGCTTTCTTT. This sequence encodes CASSLVGTGSTEAFF.

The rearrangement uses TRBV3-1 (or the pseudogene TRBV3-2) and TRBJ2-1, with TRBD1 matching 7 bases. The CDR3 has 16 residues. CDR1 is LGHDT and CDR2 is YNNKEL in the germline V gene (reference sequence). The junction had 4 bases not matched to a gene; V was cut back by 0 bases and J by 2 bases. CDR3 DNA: TGTGCCAGCAGCCAAGATCCGGGGACAGCCTACAATGAGCAGTTCTTC. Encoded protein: CASSQDPGTAYNEQFF.

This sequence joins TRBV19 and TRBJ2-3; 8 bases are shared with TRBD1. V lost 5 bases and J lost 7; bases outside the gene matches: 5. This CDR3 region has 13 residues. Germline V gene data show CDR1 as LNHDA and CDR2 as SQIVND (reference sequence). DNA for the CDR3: TGTGCCAGTAGTGGGACAGGACGGCATACGCAGTATTTT. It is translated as CASSGTGRHTQYF.

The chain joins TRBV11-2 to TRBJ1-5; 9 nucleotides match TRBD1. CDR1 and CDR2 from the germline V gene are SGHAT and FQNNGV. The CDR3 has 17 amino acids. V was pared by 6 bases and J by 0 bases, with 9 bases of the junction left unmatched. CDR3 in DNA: TGTGCCAGCAGTCACGGACAGGGGTTGTATAGCAATCAGCCCCAGCATTTT. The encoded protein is CASSHGQGLYSNQPQHF.

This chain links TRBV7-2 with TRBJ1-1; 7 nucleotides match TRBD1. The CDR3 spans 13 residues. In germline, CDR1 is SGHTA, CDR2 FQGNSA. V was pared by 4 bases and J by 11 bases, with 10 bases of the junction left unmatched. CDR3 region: CASSWGQTQDAFF. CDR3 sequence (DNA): TGTGCCAGCAGCTGGGGACAGACACAGGATGCTTTCTTT.

Here the CDR3 reads CASSLMEGGEKLFF. In DNA, the CDR3 is TGTGCCAGCAGCTTAATGGAGGGTGGTGAAAAACTGTTTTTT. V usage is TRBV7-9 and J usage is TRBJ1-4; no firm D call. The CDR3 runs to 14 residues. The germline CDR1 and CDR2 sequences are SEHNR and FQNEAQ (reference sequence). The germline V and J ends were trimmed by 2 bases and 7 bases, with 11 bases remaining between them. The entire variable domain, with the rest obtained from reference TRBV7-9 and TRBJ1-4, is as follows: DTGVSQNPRHKITKRGQNVTFRCDPISEHNRLYWYRQTLGQGPEFLTYFQNEAQLEKSRLLSDRFSAERPKGSFSTLEIQRTEQGDSAMYLCASSLMEGGEKLFFGSGTQLSVL.

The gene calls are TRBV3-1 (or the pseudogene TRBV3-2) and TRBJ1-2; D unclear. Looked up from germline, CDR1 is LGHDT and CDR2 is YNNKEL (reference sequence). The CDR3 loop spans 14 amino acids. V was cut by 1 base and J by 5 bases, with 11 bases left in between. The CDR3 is CASSQVDFGYGYTF. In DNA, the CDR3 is TGTGCCAGCAGCCAAGTCGACTTTGGGTATGGCTACACCTTC.

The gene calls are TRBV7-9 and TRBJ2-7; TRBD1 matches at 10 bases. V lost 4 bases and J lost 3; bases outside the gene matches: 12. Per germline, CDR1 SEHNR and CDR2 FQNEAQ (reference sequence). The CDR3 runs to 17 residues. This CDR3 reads CASSSKAPRDRGYEQYF. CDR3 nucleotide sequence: TGTGCCAGCAGCTCGAAAGCTCCCCGGGACAGGGGCTACGAGCAGTACTTC.

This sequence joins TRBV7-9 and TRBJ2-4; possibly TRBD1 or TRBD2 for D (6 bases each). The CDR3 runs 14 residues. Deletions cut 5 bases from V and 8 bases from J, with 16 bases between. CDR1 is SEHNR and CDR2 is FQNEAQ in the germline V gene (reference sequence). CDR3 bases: TGTGCCAGCAGCCTGGGGGGCCGTAAAGACATTCAGTACTTC. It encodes CASSLGGRKDIQYF.

CDR3 sequence: CASSSLPGQGGGYTF. DNA for the CDR3: TGTGCCAGCAGCTCCCTCCCTGGACAGGGTGGAGGCTACACCTTC. The chain recombines TRBV7-8 with TRBJ1-2, with 8 bases matching TRBD1. Germline values: CDR1 SGHVS, CDR2 FQNEAQ. The J segment lost 8 bases and the V segment lost 4 bases, leaving 12 bases of the junction unmatched. The CDR3 runs to 15 residues.

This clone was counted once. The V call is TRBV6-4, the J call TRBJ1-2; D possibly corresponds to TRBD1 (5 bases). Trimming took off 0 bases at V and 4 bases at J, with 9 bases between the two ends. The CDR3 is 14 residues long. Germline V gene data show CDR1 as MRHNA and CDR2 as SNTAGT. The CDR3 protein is CASSDSKGPYGYTF. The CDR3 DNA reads TGTGCCAGCAGTGACTCGAAGGGGCCCTATGGCTACACCTTC.

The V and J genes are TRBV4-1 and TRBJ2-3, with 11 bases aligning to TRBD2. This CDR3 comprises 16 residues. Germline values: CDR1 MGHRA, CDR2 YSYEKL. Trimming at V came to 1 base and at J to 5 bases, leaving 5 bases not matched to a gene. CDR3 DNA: TGCGCCAGCAGCCAAGCCCGACTAGCGGGATTAGATACGCAGTATTTT. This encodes CASSQARLAGLDTQYF.